This TCR beta chain is drawn from a study of T cell changes during pregnancy in multiple sclerosis. Profiling relied on immunoSEQ multiplex PCR, and the TCRdb table lists in-frame clones only, not all of them. The sample consists of 70,000 to 85,000 clones, 92% of them appearing once. The V gene lost 4 bases and the J gene lost 1 base, with 14 bases spanning the gap. There are 16 residues in the CDR3. Per germline, CDR1 LGHNA and CDR2 YNFKEQ. The chain has TRBV4-2 and TRBJ1-3; TRBD1 might be the D (5 bases). This material consisted of peripheral blood, taken before pregnancy. The TCR sequence derives from a female donor with multiple sclerosis, enrolled in a pregnancy study. DNA for the CDR3: TGTGCCAGCAGCCTAGGCCGGGCAGGGTCTGGAAACACCATATATTTT. This translates into CASSLGRAGSGNTIYF.